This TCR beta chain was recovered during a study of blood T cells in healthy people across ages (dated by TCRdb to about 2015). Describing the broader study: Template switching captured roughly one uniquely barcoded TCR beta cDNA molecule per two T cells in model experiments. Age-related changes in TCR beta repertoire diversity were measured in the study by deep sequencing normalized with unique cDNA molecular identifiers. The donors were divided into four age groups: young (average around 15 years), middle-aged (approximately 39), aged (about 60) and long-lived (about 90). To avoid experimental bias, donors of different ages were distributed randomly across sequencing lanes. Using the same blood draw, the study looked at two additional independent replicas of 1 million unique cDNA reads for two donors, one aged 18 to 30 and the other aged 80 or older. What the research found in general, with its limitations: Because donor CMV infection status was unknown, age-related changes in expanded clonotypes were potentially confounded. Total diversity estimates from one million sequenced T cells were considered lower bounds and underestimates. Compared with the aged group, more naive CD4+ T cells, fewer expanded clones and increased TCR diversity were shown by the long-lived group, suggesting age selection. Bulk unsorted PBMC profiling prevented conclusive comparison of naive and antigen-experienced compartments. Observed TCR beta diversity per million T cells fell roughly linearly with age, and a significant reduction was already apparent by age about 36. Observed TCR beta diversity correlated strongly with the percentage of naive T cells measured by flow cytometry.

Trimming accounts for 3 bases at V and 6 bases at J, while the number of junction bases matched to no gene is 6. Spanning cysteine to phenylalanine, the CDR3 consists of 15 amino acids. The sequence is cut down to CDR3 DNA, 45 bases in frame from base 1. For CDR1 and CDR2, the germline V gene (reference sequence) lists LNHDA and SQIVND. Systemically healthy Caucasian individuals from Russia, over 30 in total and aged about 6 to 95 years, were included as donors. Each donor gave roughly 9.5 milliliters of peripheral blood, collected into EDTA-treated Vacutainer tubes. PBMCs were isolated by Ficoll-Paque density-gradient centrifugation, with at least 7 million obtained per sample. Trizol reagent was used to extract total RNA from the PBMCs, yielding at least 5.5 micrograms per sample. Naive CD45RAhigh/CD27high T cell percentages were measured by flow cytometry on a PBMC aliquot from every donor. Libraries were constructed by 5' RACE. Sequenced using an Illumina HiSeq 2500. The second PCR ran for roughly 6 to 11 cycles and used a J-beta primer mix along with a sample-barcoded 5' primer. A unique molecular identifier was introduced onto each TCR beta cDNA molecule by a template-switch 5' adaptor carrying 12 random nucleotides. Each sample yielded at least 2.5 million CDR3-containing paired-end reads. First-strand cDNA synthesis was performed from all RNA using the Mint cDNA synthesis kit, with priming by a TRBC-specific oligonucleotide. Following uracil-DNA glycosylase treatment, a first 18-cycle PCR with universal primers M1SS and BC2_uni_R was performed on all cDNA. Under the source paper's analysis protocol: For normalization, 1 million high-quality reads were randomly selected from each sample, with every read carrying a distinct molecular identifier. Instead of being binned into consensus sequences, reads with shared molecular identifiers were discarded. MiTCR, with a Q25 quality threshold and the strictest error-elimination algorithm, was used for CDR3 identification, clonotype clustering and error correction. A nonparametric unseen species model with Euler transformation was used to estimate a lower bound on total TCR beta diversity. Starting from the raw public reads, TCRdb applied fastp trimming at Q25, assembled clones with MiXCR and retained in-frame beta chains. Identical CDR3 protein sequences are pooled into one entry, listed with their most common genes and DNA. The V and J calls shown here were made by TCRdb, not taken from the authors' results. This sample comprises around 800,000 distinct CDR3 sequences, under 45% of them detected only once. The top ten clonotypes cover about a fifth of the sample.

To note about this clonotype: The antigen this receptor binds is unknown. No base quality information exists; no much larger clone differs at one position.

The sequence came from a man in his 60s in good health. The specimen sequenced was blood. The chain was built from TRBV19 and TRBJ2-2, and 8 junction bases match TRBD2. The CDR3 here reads CASSIKYSGAGELFF. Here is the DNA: TGTGCCAGTAGTATCAAATATAGCGGGGCCGGGGAGCTGTTTTTT.